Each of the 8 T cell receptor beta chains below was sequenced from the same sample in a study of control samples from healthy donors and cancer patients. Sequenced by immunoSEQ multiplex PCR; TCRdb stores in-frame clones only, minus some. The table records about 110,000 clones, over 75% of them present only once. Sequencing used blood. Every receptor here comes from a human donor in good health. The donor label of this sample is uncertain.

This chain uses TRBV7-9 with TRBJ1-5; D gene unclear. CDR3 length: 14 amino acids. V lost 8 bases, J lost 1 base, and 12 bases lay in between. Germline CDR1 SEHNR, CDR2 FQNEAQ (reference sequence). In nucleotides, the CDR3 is TGTGCCAGCCCCGCCTCCAGAAGCAATCAGCCCCAGCATTTT. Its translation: CASPASRSNQPQHF.

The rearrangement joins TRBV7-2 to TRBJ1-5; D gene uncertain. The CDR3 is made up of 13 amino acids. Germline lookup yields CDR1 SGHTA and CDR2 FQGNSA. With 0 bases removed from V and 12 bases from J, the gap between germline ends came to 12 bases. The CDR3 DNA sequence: TGTGCCAGCAGCTTAGCGCGTAACAGCATCCAGCATTTT. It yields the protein CASSLARNSIQHF. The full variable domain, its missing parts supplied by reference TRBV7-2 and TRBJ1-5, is GAGVSQSPSNKVTEKGKDVELRCDPISGHTALYWYRQSLGQGLEFLIYFQGNSAPDKSGLPSDRFSAERTGGSVSTLTIQRTQQEDSAVYLCASSLARNSIQHFGDGTRLSIL.

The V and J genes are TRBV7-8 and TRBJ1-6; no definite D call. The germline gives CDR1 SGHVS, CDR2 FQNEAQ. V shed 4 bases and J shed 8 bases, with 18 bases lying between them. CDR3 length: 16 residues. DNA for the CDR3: TGTGCCAGCAGCTCCAGTAGCCTATCTGGGGATTCACCCCTCCACTTT. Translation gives CASSSSSLSGDSPLHF.

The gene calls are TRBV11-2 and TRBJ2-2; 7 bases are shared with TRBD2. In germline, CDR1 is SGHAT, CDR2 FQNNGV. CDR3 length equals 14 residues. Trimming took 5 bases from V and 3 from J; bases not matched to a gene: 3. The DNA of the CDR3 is TGTGCCAGCAGCCAAAGCGGGGACACCGGGGAGCTGTTTTTT. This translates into CASSQSGDTGELFF.

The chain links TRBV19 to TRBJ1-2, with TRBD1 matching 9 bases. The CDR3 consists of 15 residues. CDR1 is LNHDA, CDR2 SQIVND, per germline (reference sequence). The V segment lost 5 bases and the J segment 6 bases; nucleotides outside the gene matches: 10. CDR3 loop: CASSLTGGHGHGYTF. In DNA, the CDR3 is TGTGCCAGTAGTCTCACAGGGGGCCATGGCCATGGCTACACCTTC.

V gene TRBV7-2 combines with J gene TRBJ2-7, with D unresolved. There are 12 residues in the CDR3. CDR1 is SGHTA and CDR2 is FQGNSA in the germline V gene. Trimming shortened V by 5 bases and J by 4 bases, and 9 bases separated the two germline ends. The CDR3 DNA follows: TGTGCCAGCAGCCCCTCTCCGTACGAGCAGTACGTC. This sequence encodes CASSPSPYEQYV.

This CDR3 is CATSREGLGTEAFF. CDR3 coding DNA: TGTGCCACCAGCAGAGAAGGGTTGGGCACTGAAGCTTTCTTT. The chain is built from TRBV15 and TRBJ1-1; D gene ambiguous. This CDR3 spans 14 amino acids. Trimming left V 0 bases short and J 4 bases short, with 9 bases between. The V gene's germline CDR1 is LNHNV and CDR2 YYDKDF (reference sequence).

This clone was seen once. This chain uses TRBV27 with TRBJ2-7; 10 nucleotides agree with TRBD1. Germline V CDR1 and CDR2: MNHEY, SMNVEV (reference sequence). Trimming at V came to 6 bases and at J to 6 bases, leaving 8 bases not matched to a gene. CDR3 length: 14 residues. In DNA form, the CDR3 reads TGTGCCAGCAGACAGACAGGGGGCCGGGGCGAGCAGTACTTC. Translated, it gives CASRQTGGRGEQYF.